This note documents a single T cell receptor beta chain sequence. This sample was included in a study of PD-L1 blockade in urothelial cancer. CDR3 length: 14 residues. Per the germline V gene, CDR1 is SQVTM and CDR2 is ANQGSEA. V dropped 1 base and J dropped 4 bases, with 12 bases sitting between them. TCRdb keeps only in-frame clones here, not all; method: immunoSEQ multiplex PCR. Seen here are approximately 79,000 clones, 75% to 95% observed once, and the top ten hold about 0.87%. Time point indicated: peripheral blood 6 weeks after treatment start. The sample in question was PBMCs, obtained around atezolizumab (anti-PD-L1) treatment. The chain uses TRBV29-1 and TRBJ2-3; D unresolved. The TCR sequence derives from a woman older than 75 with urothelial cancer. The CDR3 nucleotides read TGCAGCGTTGAAGGGTCGTTAATAGCAGATACGCAGTATTTT. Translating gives CSVEGSLIADTQYF.